The present T cell receptor (beta chain) was sequenced within a study of blood T cell repertoires in COVID-19. In the source study's methods: Reference gene primer amplification in the assay estimated nucleated cell counts. The assay was immunoSEQ multiplex PCR, and TCRdb's table has in-frame clones only and misses some. V, J and clone size reflect that table, while D and trimming were determined from the DNA. This repertoire shows some 130,000 clones, approximately 90% found once; its top ten account for under 13%. In its sample, this clone was seen a few times. Material for sequencing was peripheral blood. The TCR comes from a middle-aged man with acute or convalescent COVID-19.

The CDR3 reads CASSRQGYTGELFF. In DNA form, the CDR3 reads TGTGCCAGCAGCCGACAGGGGTACACCGGGGAGCTGTTTTTT. The chain joins TRBV6-5 to TRBJ2-2, with 8 bases that match TRBD1. Germline lookup yields CDR1 MNHEY and CDR2 SVGAGI. V lost 6 bases to trimming and J lost 3 bases; unmatched junction nucleotides: 3. The CDR3 has 14 residues.